This is a list of T cell receptor beta chains from one sample in a study of cytomegalovirus exposure and HLA in healthy donors. Assay used: immunoSEQ multiplex PCR; TCRdb lists only in-frame clones, some missing. The data contain about 160,000 clones, 82% of them singletons. Sequences were obtained from PBMCs. These receptors were obtained from a girl aged 10-17 years in good health and CMV-seropositive. The CDR3 runs from the conserved cysteine through the conserved F or W. Each record gives: CDR3 DNA, CDR3 protein, J gene, D gene, V gene, clone size. A D gene is named only where the DNA matches it firmly. The size entry is marked missing in some rows and otherwise reads once, few, many or a size class.

TGTGCCAGCAGTCCGACAGGGAGCAATCAGCCCCAGCATTTT,CASSPTGSNQPQHF,TRBJ1-5,TRBD1,TRBV6-1,.
TGCAGCGTTGTAGGAGGAGCCTCCTACGAGCAGTACTTC,CSVVGGASYEQYF,TRBJ2-7,.,TRBV29-1,.
TGCGCCAGCAGCTTTGGACAGAATCAAGAGACCCAGTACTTC,CASSFGQNQETQYF,TRBJ2-5,.,TRBV5-1,.
TGTGCCAGCAGTATAGACAGGGGGGCCGTAGGGAAAGCTTTCTTT,CASSIDRGAVGKAFF,TRBJ1-1,TRBD1,TRBV28,.
TGTGCCAGCAGTTTACCAGGGGGCTATGGCTACACCTTC,CASSLPGGYGYTF,TRBJ1-2,TRBD1,TRBV27,.
TGCAGCGCCGAAGTGGGACAGGCCTATGGCTACACCTTC,CSAEVGQAYGYTF,TRBJ1-2,TRBD1,TRBV29-1,.
TGTGCCAGCAGTGATCGGGATTTCCCCCTTCTGGGCTGGCAGTACTTC,CASSDRDFPLLGWQYF,TRBJ2-7,.,TRBV25-1,few
TGTGCCAGCAGCCGACCAACCAAGGGGACGAACACCGGGGAGCTGTTTTTT,CASSRPTKGTNTGELFF,TRBJ2-2,.,TRBV7-9,.
TGTGCCAGCAGTGACCCCGAACCAGTCTACAATGAGCAGTTCTTC,CASSDPEPVYNEQFF,TRBJ2-1,.,TRBV25-1,few
TGTGCCAGCAGCAAGCTAGGGACAGACCCTTCCTACGAGCAGTACTTC,CASSKLGTDPSYEQYF,TRBJ2-7,TRBD1,TRBV14,.
TGTGCCAGCAGTTTCCGCCTAGCGGGGGGGGAGGGTACGCAGTATTTT,CASSFRLAGGEGTQYF,TRBJ2-3,TRBD2,TRBV28,.
TGCAGCGTTGAATTGGACAACAACTATGGCTACACCTTC,CSVELDNNYGYTF,TRBJ1-2,.,TRBV29-1,.
TGCAGCGCCACTTACACCGGACTTGGCTACACCTTC,CSATYTGLGYTF,TRBJ1-2,.,TRBV29-1,.
TGCGCCAGCAGCCAAGACAGGGGGCTGGGCAATCAGCCCCAGCATTTT,CASSQDRGLGNQPQHF,TRBJ1-5,TRBD1,TRBV4-3,.
TGTTCCAGCAGCTATACGACTAGCGGGAGGCAAGAGACCCAGTACTTC,CSSSYTTSGRQETQYF,TRBJ2-5,TRBD2,TRBV7-9,.
TGTGCCAGTAGTGGACGAACAGGGGGCGCGGGGGAGCAGTACTTC,CASSGRTGGAGEQYF,TRBJ2-7,TRBD1,TRBV19,few
TGTGCCAGCAGCAATACCTGGACAGGGTGGTCGACAGATACGCAGTATTTT,CASSNTWTGWSTDTQYF,TRBJ2-3,TRBD1,TRBV7-9,once
TGCGCCAGCAGCCCACACCAGGGGACTGAAGCTTTCTTT,CASSPHQGTEAFF,TRBJ1-1,.,TRBV5-1,.
TGTGCCAGTAGTATTCAGGGGTCCTACGAGCAGTACTTC,CASSIQGSYEQYF,TRBJ2-7,.,TRBV19,.
TGTGCCAGCAGCTTAAGAGGGACAGGCCTCGAAAAACTGTTTTTT,CASSLRGTGLEKLFF,TRBJ1-4,TRBD1,TRBV7-2,.
TGTGCCAGCAGCGACGGGGAAGTGGTGAGGACAGATACGCAGTATTTT,CASSDGEVVRTDTQYF,TRBJ2-3,.,TRBV5-4,few
TGTGCCACCGCAAAAGCGGGAGAGACCGGGGAGCTGTTTTTT,CATAKAGETGELFF,TRBJ2-2,TRBD2,TRBV15,.
TGTGCCAGCAGTGAAGGACAGCGCAATCAGCCCCAGCATTTT,CASSEGQRNQPQHF,TRBJ1-5,.,TRBV6-1,.
TGTGCCAGCACCCTAGAAGGCCTAGCGGGTTACGAGCAGTACTTC,CASTLEGLAGYEQYF,TRBJ2-7,TRBD2,TRBV2,.
TGTGCCAGCAGTTACGGGGGGGCGGCAGAGACCCAGTACTTC,CASSYGGAAETQYF,TRBJ2-5,TRBD2,TRBV5-4,.
TGTGCCAGCAGCAGAGGGACAGGTCGCCAAGAGACCCAGTACTTC,CASSRGTGRQETQYF,TRBJ2-5,TRBD1,TRBV5-6,.
TGCGCCAGCAGCCTCCGGGGGATTCCAACTAATGAAAAACTGTTTTTT,CASSLRGIPTNEKLFF,TRBJ1-4,.,TRBV5-1,.
TGCGCCAGCAGGGAGGGCAGAACTGAAGCTTTCTTT,CASREGRTEAFF,TRBJ1-1,.,TRBV5-1,.
TGTGCCAGCAGTCCATTCACCGGGGATGAGCAGTTCTTC,CASSPFTGDEQFF,TRBJ2-1,.,TRBV27,.
TGTGCCAGCAGTAGGGGGACAGCCTATGGCTACACCTTC,CASSRGTAYGYTF,TRBJ1-2,TRBD1,TRBV25-1,few
TGTGCCAGCAGCTCCTCGACAGGGGGCTACGGCTACACCTTC,CASSSSTGGYGYTF,TRBJ1-2,TRBD1,TRBV7-2,.
TGTGCCAGCAGCCCGGACAGAAACGAGCAGTACTTC,CASSPDRNEQYF,TRBJ2-7,.,TRBV9,.
TGTGCCAGCAGCGTGGACTCAGGGGCATCCTACAATGAGCAGTTCTTC,CASSVDSGASYNEQFF,TRBJ2-1,.,TRBV9,.
TGCGCCAGCAGCCAAGGCCGGACTAGCGGGGGCCCAGATACGCAGTATTTT,CASSQGRTSGGPDTQYF,TRBJ2-3,TRBD2,TRBV4-1,.
TGTGCCAGCAGCTTGGAGATAGCCTACGAGCAGTACTTC,CASSLEIAYEQYF,TRBJ2-7,.,TRBV5-6,.
TGTGCCAGCAGTTTAAGGGGGCAAGCACCGCAGTACTTC,CASSLRGQAPQYF,TRBJ2-7,TRBD1,TRBV28,.
TGTGCCAGTAGTATCGGTCGGATACAGGGCTATGGCTACACCTTC,CASSIGRIQGYGYTF,TRBJ1-2,.,TRBV19,once
TGCGCCAGCAGCCAAGTCGGGACAAGAACTAATGAAAAACTGTTTTTT,CASSQVGTRTNEKLFF,TRBJ1-4,.,TRBV4-1,.
TGTGCCAGCAGCGAGTCCGACAAAAGCACAGATACGCAGTATTTT,CASSESDKSTDTQYF,TRBJ2-3,.,TRBV11-3,.
TGTGCCAGCAGCTTCAGGGCGGGACAGGGAATTTACTATGGCTACACCTTC,CASSFRAGQGIYYGYTF,TRBJ1-2,TRBD1,TRBV7-9,.
TGTGCCAGCAGCTTATTTCGGGACAGGCGACCCTCTGGAAACATCATATATTTT,CASSLFRDRRPSGNIIYF,TRBJ1-3,TRBD1,TRBV13,.
TGTGCCAGTAGGGACAGGGGGCTGTTGGGAGATACGCAGTATTTT,CASRDRGLLGDTQYF,TRBJ2-3,TRBD1,TRBV19,.
TGTGCCAGCAGCTTCTACCGACAGGGTGCTGGGGCCAACGTCCTGACTTTC,CASSFYRQGAGANVLTF,TRBJ2-6,TRBD1,TRBV13,once
TGTGCCAGCAGTCCGGCGGGATTAGGGAGGGAGACTAATGAAAAACTGTTTTTT,CASSPAGLGRETNEKLFF,TRBJ1-4,.,TRBV28,.
TGTGCCAGTAGCGGCGCTGAGGATTCCTACGAGCAGTACTTC,CASSGAEDSYEQYF,TRBJ2-7,.,TRBV19,.
TGTGCCAGCTCATTCCCGCCCGGTGTCAGGGTGGCCTACGAGCAGTACTTC,CASSFPPGVRVAYEQYF,TRBJ2-7,.,TRBV18,.
TGCGCCAGCGGCTTGGAGGGGCCTAGGGGTGAAAAACTGTTTTTT,CASGLEGPRGEKLFF,TRBJ1-4,.,TRBV5-1,.
TGTGCCAGCAGTCAGAGATGGAGTGAGCAGTTCTTC,CASSQRWSEQFF,TRBJ2-1,.,TRBV27,.